The 24 T cell receptor beta chains listed next were all sequenced from one sample in a study of regulatory T cells in long-lasting Graves disease. The time point is: persistent/refractory GD, antithyroid drugs over 5 years with positive TRAb. PBMC RNA served as the TCR library source. iRepertoire HTBI primers and Arm-PCR of CDR3 regions built TCR beta libraries. TCRdb re-called the multiplex PCR reads through MiXCR, storing one row per CDR3 protein. The sample consists of a few hundred thousand distinct CDR3 sequences, 20% to 25% of them appearing once. The sample was peripheral blood mononuclear cells (PBMCs), taken when the disease was refractory, from a patient treated with antithyroid drugs. Every receptor here comes from a female donor with Graves disease.

This clonotype has a count of ten or more. This chain joins TRBV12-5 and TRBJ2-2, with TRBD2 matching over 10 bases. The V gene end was trimmed by 2 bases and the J gene end by 0 bases; junction bases not matched to a gene: 12. The CDR3 has 20 amino acids. Looked up from germline, CDR1 is LGHNT and CDR2 is FRNRAP. CDR3 sequence (DNA): TGTGCTAGTGGTTTGACCCCCCTAGCGGGGGAGATCGCGAACACCGGGGAGCTGTTTTTT. Translating gives CASGLTPLAGEIANTGELFF.

The table lists this clonotype with many counts. The genes are TRBV28 and TRBJ1-5; TRBD1 agrees at 9 bases. The V and J ends lost 6 bases and 4 bases, in that order; junction bases with no gene match: 10. The germline CDR1 and CDR2 sequences are MDHEN and SYDVKM. The length of the CDR3 is 16 residues. CDR3 bases: TGTGCCAGCAGCCTCCCGCCGGGACAGGGAAATCAGCCCCAGCATTTT. The encoded protein is CASSLPPGQGNQPQHF.

A few counts support this clonotype. The J gene is TRBJ2-3, the V gene TRBV7-2; 8 bases fit TRBD2. The CDR3 has 16 amino acids. Per germline, CDR1 SGHTA and CDR2 FQGNSA. J lost 0 bases, V lost 3 bases, and 5 bases had no gene match. CDR3 sequence (DNA): TGTGCCAGCAGCTTGGCCTCTAGCGGGAGCACAGATACGCAGTATTTT. This encodes CASSLASSGSTDTQYF. The full variable domain, rest sourced from reference TRBV7-2 and TRBJ2-3, is GAGVSQSPSNKVTEKGKDVELRCDPISGHTALYWYRQSLGQGLEFLIYFQGNSAPDKSGLPSDRFSAERTGGSVSTLTIQRTQQEDSAVYLCASSLASSGSTDTQYFGPGTRLTVL.

The gene calls are TRBV10-3 and TRBJ2-7, with D possibly being TRBD2 (7 bases). The length of the CDR3 is 17 residues. Trimming cost V 0 bases and J 5 bases, with 20 bases left between them. Germline V CDR1 and CDR2: ENHRY, SYGVKD. Here the CDR3 DNA reads TGTGCCATCAGTGAGTCGGGAGGGGGTTTGATCCTGAACGAGCAGTACTTC. The encoded protein is CAISESGGGLILNEQYF.

In this sample, this clonotype turned up many times. This sequence joins TRBV29-1 and TRBJ1-1; 7 nucleotides line up with TRBD1. V was clipped by 4 bases and J by 1 base; unmatched bases: 9. Germline V gene lookup returns CDR1 SQVTM and CDR2 ANQGSEA. This CDR3 is built from 15 residues. DNA of the CDR3: TGCAGCGTTGTGGGGTCGGACAGGAGGAACACTGAAGCTTTCTTT. This codes for CSVVGSDRRNTEAFF.

This clonotype was recorded at least ten times. The CDR3 bases are TGTGCCAGCAGCTTAAATCAAGGCGGCTACACCTTC. This translates into CASSLNQGGYTF. The rearrangement links TRBV13 to TRBJ1-2; D remains ambiguous. V lost 2 bases to trimming and J lost 8 bases, with 9 bases between them. Germline V lookup: CDR1 PRHDT, CDR2 FYEKMQ (reference sequence). The CDR3 sequence is 12 residues long.

There are many counts of this clonotype. J is TRBJ1-2 and V is TRBV2; D call uncertain. The CDR3 extends over 14 amino acids. The V gene's germline CDR1 is SNHLY and CDR2 FYNNEI. Trimming left V 5 bases short and J 1 base short, with 11 bases between. CDR3 DNA sequence: TGTGCCAGCAGTTCAACCGGGAGTAACTATGGCTACACCTTC. Translated: CASSSTGSNYGYTF. The full variable domain, its missing parts supplied by reference TRBV2 and TRBJ1-2, is EPEVTQTPSHQVTQMGQEVILRCVPISNHLYFYWYRQILGQKVEFLVSFYNNEISEKSEIFDDQFSVERPDGSNFTLKIRSTKLEDSAMYFCASSSTGSNYGYTFGSGTRLTVV.

This clonotype was recorded many times. The chain has TRBV6-5 and TRBJ1-2; D remains unclear. Trimming pared 2 bases from V and 6 bases from J, leaving 13 bases between. The CDR3 runs to 14 residues. Germline CDR1 MNHEY, CDR2 SVGAGI. CDR3 DNA sequence: TGTGCCAGCAGTTACGGTCGGGGAGTGGATGGCTACACCTTC. This sequence encodes CASSYGRGVDGYTF.

On this clonotype itself: This likely reflects a read error, since a far larger clone is one base away. The CDR3 here is CTSSEHTSVRAEAFF. The CDR3 coding sequence is TGTACCAGCAGCGAGCACACGAGCGTGAGGGCTGAAGCTTTCTTT. This chain links TRBV5-5 with TRBJ1-1; D not resolved. Germline CDR1 and CDR2: SGHKS and YYEKEE (reference sequence). The CDR3 consists of 15 residues. Drawing the rest from reference TRBV5-5 and TRBJ1-1, the complete variable domain is DAGVTQSPTHLIKTRGQQVTLRCSPISGHKSVSWYQQVLGQGPQFIFQYYEKEERGRGNFPDRFSARQFPNYSSELNVNALLLGDSALYLCTSSEHTSVRAEAFFGQGTRLTVV.

Remarks on this clonotype: Possible read error: a much larger clone is one base away. The rearrangement uses TRBV27 and TRBJ2-7; 10 nucleotides line up with TRBD2. The V gene's germline CDR1 is MNHEY and CDR2 SMNVEV (reference sequence). The CDR3 extends over 15 amino acids. J lost 9 bases, V lost 2 bases, and 10 bases had no gene match. CDR3 sequence: CASSLGTSALDGQYF. CDR3 nucleotide sequence: TGTGCCAGCAGTTTAGGGACTAGCGCCCTCGACGGGCAGTACTTC.

In its sample, this clonotype was seen many times. V gene TRBV28 combines with J gene TRBJ1-2; 7 nucleotides align to TRBD1. V shed 6 bases, J shed 3 bases, and the junction held 4 bases outside the gene matches. This CDR3 has 13 residues. The germline V gene has CDR1 MDHEN and CDR2 SYDVKM. As DNA, the CDR3 is TGTGCCAGCAGACCCGACAGGGACTATGGCTACACCTTC. Its protein is CASRPDRDYGYTF.

This chain links TRBV7-9 with TRBJ2-6; weak D call: TRBD1 (6 bases). The V end was cut by 4 bases, the J end by 3 bases, with 13 bases between. This CDR3 region has 16 residues. Germline CDR1 is SEHNR and CDR2 is FQNEAQ (reference sequence). DNA of the CDR3: TGTGCCAGCAGCTCCAGTTGGGGGCATGGGGCCAACGTCCTGACTTTC. It encodes CASSSSWGHGANVLTF.

Many counts were recorded for this clonotype. The CDR3 region is CASSLFYSLKETQYF. CDR3 coding DNA: TGTGCCAGCAGTTTATTTTACAGCCTTAAAGAGACCCAGTACTTC. This chain links TRBV28 with TRBJ2-5, with no clear D. Looked up from germline, CDR1 is MDHEN and CDR2 is SYDVKM. The length of the CDR3 is 15 residues. The V gene lost 1 base and the J gene lost 3 bases, with 12 bases spanning the gap.

As for this clonotype: This may be a read error, as it is one base from a much larger clone. This chain joins TRBV28 and TRBJ1-3; D is unclear. CDR1 is MDHEN and CDR2 is SYDVKM in the germline V gene. The CDR3 is made up of 11 amino acids. The chain's CDR3 is CASSPGSTIYF. The CDR3 nucleotides read TGTGCCAGCAGTCCTGGAAGCACCATATATTTT.

CDR3 nucleotide sequence: TGTGCCAGTAGTATTGGAGGATTAGCCTACGAGCAGTACTTC. As protein: CASSIGGLAYEQYF. The chain combines TRBV19 with TRBJ2-7, with D perhaps TRBD2 (5 bases). CDR1 is LNHDA, CDR2 SQIVND, per germline (reference sequence). This CDR3 spans 14 amino acids. V was cut by 3 bases and J by 2 bases, with 11 bases left in between.

The V and J genes are TRBV19 and TRBJ1-1; 7 bases agree with TRBD1. V was pared by 0 bases and J by 6 bases, with 4 bases of the junction left unmatched. From germline, CDR1 is LNHDA and CDR2 SQIVND (reference sequence). CDR3 length: 14 amino acids. CDR3 sequence reads: CASSIESRGAEAFF. Here the CDR3 DNA reads TGTGCCAGTAGTATAGAAAGCAGGGGGGCTGAAGCTTTCTTT.

With regard to this clonotype: A much larger clone differs from this one at a single base, so this may be a read error. The CDR3 nucleotides are TGTGCCAGCCGACATATGACTCCCCCGAACTATAGCAATCAGCCCCAGCATTTT. Translated: CASRHMTPPNYSNQPQHF. V gene TRBV28 combines with J gene TRBJ1-5; D is undetermined. CDR3 length: 18 amino acids. The V end lost 8 bases, the J end lost 0 bases, and 23 bases lay between the germline ends. Germline CDR1 and CDR2: MDHEN and SYDVKM.

V and J are TRBV14 and TRBJ2-1, with no clear D. Trimming took 3 bases from V and 8 from J, leaving 17 bases between them. Germline values: CDR1 SGHDN, CDR2 FVKESK. The length of the CDR3 is 15 residues. Here the CDR3 reads CASSQASGPGDEQFF. The CDR3 DNA follows: TGTGCCAGCAGCCAGGCAAGTGGTCCGGGCGATGAGCAGTTCTTC.

The V call is TRBV15, the J call TRBJ1-2; 7 nucleotides agree with TRBD1. The ends lost 0 bases at V and 7 bases at J; junction bases unmatched: 17. Germline CDR1 and CDR2: LNHNV and YYDKDF (reference sequence). The CDR3 runs 18 residues. The CDR3 coding sequence is TGTGCCACCAGCAGAGAACCGATGTGGACAGGAGGTACCTTTGGCTACACCTTC. It is translated as CATSREPMWTGGTFGYTF.

V is TRBV5-6 and J is TRBJ1-6, with unresolved D. V was trimmed by 4 bases and J by 5 bases, leaving 7 bases between them. Germline CDR1 SGHDT, CDR2 YYEEEE. The CDR3 is 13 amino acids. CDR3 amino acids: CASSPPDNSPLHF. CDR3 coding DNA: TGTGCCAGCAGCCCTCCCGATAATTCACCCCTCCACTTT. Complete variable domain (other parts from reference TRBV5-6 and TRBJ1-6): DAGVTQSPTHLIKTRGQQVTLRCSPKSGHDTVSWYQQALGQGPQFIFQYYEEEERQRGNFPDRFSGHQFPNYSSELNVNALLLGDSALYLCASSPPDNSPLHFGNGTRLTVT.

This clonotype has a count of ten or more. The CDR3 nucleotides are TGTGCCAGCAGTTTAAGTGTGACTGCTTTGCAGTACTTC. Amino acid sequence: CASSLSVTALQYF. The chain has TRBV12-3 or TRBV12-4 and TRBJ2-7; D not certain. V was shortened by 2 bases and J by 9 bases, with 14 bases between the two germline ends. The CDR3 is 13 amino acids.

This clonotype was observed many times. The chain links TRBV6-6 to TRBJ2-7; 9 nucleotides agree with TRBD2. The J segment lost 6 bases and the V segment lost 0 bases, leaving 6 bases of the junction unmatched. Germline values: CDR1 MNHNY, CDR2 SVGAGI (reference sequence). CDR3 size: 15 residues. As DNA, the CDR3 is TGTGCCAGCAGTTACTCGAGACTAGCGGCTTCCGAGCAGTACTTC. This codes for CASSYSRLAASEQYF.

This clonotype turned up a few times. V and J are TRBV9 and TRBJ1-1; 10 bases map to TRBD1. The germline V gene encodes CDR1 SGDLS and CDR2 YYNGEE. The J segment lost 3 bases and the V segment lost 4 bases, leaving 6 bases of the junction unmatched. The CDR3 loop spans 15 amino acids. This chain's CDR3 is CASSPPGTGDTEAFF. The CDR3, as DNA: TGTGCCAGCAGCCCTCCCGGGACAGGGGACACTGAAGCTTTCTTT.

This clonotype was observed at least ten times. The chain links TRBV27 to TRBJ2-7, with 9 bases fitting TRBD1. Trimming at V came to 4 bases and at J to 4 bases, leaving 5 bases not matched to a gene. In germline, CDR1 is MNHEY, CDR2 SMNVEV (reference sequence). The CDR3 is 14 amino acids. The CDR3 DNA is TGTGCCAGCAGTTGGGCCGGGACAGGGTACGAGCAGTACTTC. This gives the protein CASSWAGTGYEQYF.